The 27 T cell receptor beta chains below all came from one sample that was sequenced in a study of T cell responses to AZD1222 COVID-19 vaccine. Clones were read by immunoSEQ multiplex PCR, and TCRdb kept only the in-frame ones, dropping some. The sample lists about 150,000 clones, approximately 90% occurring once. Material: peripheral blood, obtained on day 0 of AZD1222 vaccination. All receptors come from an adult in good health.

The chain recombines TRBV5-1 with TRBJ2-7, with D perhaps assigned TRBD1 or TRBD2 (5 bases each). Germline V gene sequence: CDR1 SGHRS, CDR2 YFSETQ. This CDR3 contains 16 residues. Trimming removed 1 base at V and 4 bases at J, with 18 bases between. The CDR3 DNA sequence: TGCGCCAGCAGCTTGACTGGGACCCAAAGGCGATACGAGCAGTACTTC. It translates to CASSLTGTQRRYEQYF.

The genes are TRBV7-2 and TRBJ1-1, with a possible D match to TRBD1 (5 bases). This CDR3 spans 13 amino acids. Germline CDR1 and CDR2: SGHTA and FQGNSA. Trimming took off 5 bases at V and 1 base at J, with 8 bases between the two ends. The chain's CDR3 is CASSVDRNTEAFF. The CDR3 DNA reads TGTGCCAGCAGCGTAGACAGGAACACTGAAGCTTTCTTT.

This sequence joins TRBV5-1 and TRBJ1-4; tentative D call: TRBD1 (5 bases). This CDR3 is built from 14 residues. The V gene's germline CDR1 is SGHRS and CDR2 YFSETQ. V dropped 0 bases and J dropped 8 bases, with 11 bases sitting between them. CDR3 amino acids: CASSLGGGYEKLFF. The CDR3 region has the DNA TGCGCCAGCAGCTTGGGTGGGGGATACGAAAAACTGTTTTTT. Drawing the rest from reference TRBV5-1 and TRBJ1-4, the complete variable domain is KAGVTQTPRYLIKTRGQQVTLSCSPISGHRSVSWYQQTPGQGLQFLFEYFSETQRNKGNFPGRFSGRQFSNSRSEMNVSTLELGDSALYLCASSLGGGYEKLFFGSGTQLSVL.

J is TRBJ2-5 and V is TRBV7-2; 8 positions agree with TRBD2. The germline V gene has CDR1 SGHTA and CDR2 FQGNSA. The CDR3 is 13 amino acids. J lost 3 bases, V lost 7 bases, and 4 bases had no gene match. In DNA, the CDR3 is TGTGCCAGCACCCCGGGGGGGGAAGAGACCCAGTACTTC. It is translated as CASTPGGEETQYF.

This clone was seen only once. The chain couples TRBV9 to TRBJ2-1; 8 nucleotides match TRBD2. Per the germline V gene, CDR1 is SGDLS and CDR2 is YYNGEE. V shed 0 bases and J 3 bases; nucleotides not matched to a gene: 5. The CDR3 contains 16 residues. CDR3 in DNA: TGTGCCAGCAGCGTAGAGGTCAGCGGGAGCTACAATGAGCAGTTCTTC. It codes for CASSVEVSGSYNEQFF.

The chain uses TRBV7-2 and TRBJ1-2; 8 bases match TRBD1. From germline, CDR1 is SGHTA and CDR2 FQGNSA. This CDR3 spans 18 amino acids. The V gene end was trimmed by 5 bases and the J gene end by 8 bases; junction bases not matched to a gene: 22. The CDR3 DNA reads as TGTGCCAGCAGCCCAACCCGGGACAGGATTCCCTTCGGGGACGGCTACACCTTC. It encodes CASSPTRDRIPFGDGYTF.

The chain employs TRBV11-2 and TRBJ2-1, with D possibly TRBD1 on 5 matching bases. The V end was cut by 0 bases, the J end by 5 bases, with 14 bases between. The germline V gene has CDR1 SGHAT and CDR2 FQNNGV. The CDR3 spans 16 residues. The CDR3 region has the DNA TGTGCCAGCAGCTTAGATTTCTGGGGCACCGACAATGAGCAGTTCTTC. This translates into CASSLDFWGTDNEQFF.

This chain joins TRBV5-5 and TRBJ2-3; D is perhaps TRBD2 (6 bases). The V gene's germline CDR1 is SGHKS and CDR2 YYEKEE (reference sequence). This CDR3 spans 14 amino acids. Trimming left V 2 bases short and J 2 bases short, with 9 bases between. The CDR3 DNA sequence: TGTGCCAGCAGCTTTGGAGGGACCACAGATACGCAGTATTTT. Its protein is CASSFGGTTDTQYF.

The chain recombines TRBV4-1 with TRBJ2-7; TRBD2 matches at 9 bases. V lost 2 bases to trimming and J lost 3 bases; unmatched junction nucleotides: 8. This CDR3 region has 16 residues. Per the germline V gene, CDR1 is MGHRA and CDR2 is YSYEKL. CDR3 sequence reads: CASSQSVAGDGYEQYF. The CDR3, as DNA: TGCGCCAGCAGCCAAAGCGTAGCGGGAGACGGCTACGAGCAGTACTTC.

The chain carries TRBV7-2 and TRBJ1-1; 9 bases map to TRBD1. V was clipped by 1 base and J by 3 bases; unmatched bases: 9. The CDR3 consists of 17 residues. Germline CDR1 reads SGHTA; CDR2 reads FQGNSA. The CDR3 reads CASSLVGWDRADTEAFF. As DNA, the CDR3 is TGTGCCAGCAGCTTAGTGGGATGGGACAGGGCGGACACTGAAGCTTTCTTT.

The chain carries TRBV15 and TRBJ1-4, with 7 nucleotides matching TRBD1. J gave up 0 bases and V 6 bases, and 7 bases lay outside the gene matches. The V gene's germline CDR1 is LNHNV and CDR2 YYDKDF (reference sequence). The CDR3 is made up of 16 amino acids. CDR3 DNA sequence: TGTGCCACCAGGAAACAGGGGATTGCAACTAATGAAAAACTGTTTTTT. It translates to CATRKQGIATNEKLFF.

This chain joins TRBV6-2 or TRBV6-3 and TRBJ1-2; D gene uncertain. Deletions cut 6 bases from V and 5 bases from J, with 16 bases between. This CDR3 contains 14 residues. Germline CDR1 MNHEY, CDR2 SVGEGT. The CDR3 region is CASSLPLDGYGYTF. The CDR3 coding sequence is TGTGCCAGCAGCCTGCCCTTGGACGGATATGGCTACACCTTC.

This sequence joins TRBV6-2 or TRBV6-3 and TRBJ2-3; TRBD2 aligns across 10 bases. This CDR3 region has 14 residues. CDR1 is MNHEY and CDR2 is SVGEGT in the germline V gene. Losses at the gene ends were 4 bases for V and 4 bases for J; bases not matched to a gene: 2. The CDR3 DNA is TGTGCCAGCAGTTTTAGCGGGAGGTCAGATACGCAGTATTTT. This gives the protein CASSFSGRSDTQYF.

The V gene is TRBV11-3, the J gene TRBJ2-7, with D tentatively TRBD1 (6 bases). The CDR3 loop spans 13 amino acids. Germline CDR1 is SGHNT and CDR2 is YENEEA. Between the trimmed V and J ends, which lost 4 bases and 2 bases, there was a span of 9 bases. CDR3 loop: CASSSRTAYEQYF. Written as DNA, the CDR3 is TGTGCCAGCAGCTCGCGGACAGCCTACGAGCAGTACTTC.

The chain employs TRBV19 and TRBJ2-2, with a possible D match to TRBD1 (6 bases). The length of the CDR3 is 16 residues. V dropped 4 bases and J dropped 7 bases, with 19 bases sitting between them. Germline CDR1 is LNHDA and CDR2 is SQIVND (reference sequence). The CDR3 protein is CASSTLYRDGFGELFF. In nucleotides, the CDR3 is TGTGCCAGTAGTACCCTGTACAGGGACGGGTTCGGGGAGCTGTTTTTT.

The rearrangement joins TRBV7-2 to TRBJ1-5; the D is unclear. Germline CDR1 is SGHTA and CDR2 is FQGNSA. Trimming took off 3 bases at V and 0 bases at J, with 3 bases between the two ends. The CDR3 totals 13 residues. The CDR3 region is CASSFYSNQPQHF. CDR3 DNA: TGTGCCAGCAGCTTCTATAGCAATCAGCCCCAGCATTTT.

In this sample, this clone turned up once. The chain couples TRBV6-5 to TRBJ1-2, with D maybe TRBD1 (5 bases). The CDR3 is 12 amino acids. The germline V and J ends were trimmed by 7 bases and 7 bases, with 13 bases remaining between them. CDR1 is MNHEY, CDR2 SVGAGI, per germline. The CDR3 loop reads CASISGLFGYTF. CDR3 DNA sequence: TGTGCCAGCATCTCGGGACTTTTTGGCTACACCTTC.

The gene calls are TRBV18 and TRBJ2-5, with a possible D match to TRBD1 (5 bases). V lost 3 bases and J 0 bases, leaving 8 bases between the germline ends. The germline gives CDR1 KGHSH, CDR2 LQKENI. The length of the CDR3 is 14 residues. The CDR3 coding sequence is TGTGCCAGCTCACCTTTCAGGGACCAAGAGACCCAGTACTTC. It specifies CASSPFRDQETQYF.

In this sample, this clone turned up once. This chain connects TRBV7-9 to TRBJ2-5, with 7 positions matching TRBD2. This CDR3 contains 15 residues. CDR1 and CDR2 from the germline V gene are SEHNR and FQNEAQ (reference sequence). V lost 5 bases and J lost 5; bases outside the gene matches: 11. In DNA, the CDR3 is TGTGCCAGCAGCAAACGACGACTAGCCGATGAGACCCAGTACTTC. Amino acid sequence: CASSKRRLADETQYF.

This chain joins TRBV28 and TRBJ1-5; no firm D call. Germline V gene sequence: CDR1 MDHEN, CDR2 SYDVKM. Trimming removed 6 bases from V and 3 bases from J, with 3 bases in between. This CDR3 comprises 11 residues. The CDR3 is CASRSNQPQHF. For the CDR3, the DNA is TGTGCCAGCAGATCCAATCAGCCCCAGCATTTT.

The V call is TRBV7-8, the J call TRBJ1-1; TRBD1 might be the D (5 bases). V was trimmed by 1 base and J by 2 bases, leaving 14 bases between them. CDR3 length equals 16 residues. The germline gives CDR1 SGHVS, CDR2 FQNEAQ. DNA for the CDR3: TGTGCCAGCAGCTTAGGGGGGTTGGGAGGTAACACTGAAGCTTTCTTT. This gives the protein CASSLGGLGGNTEAFF.

V and J are TRBV11-2 and TRBJ2-5, with D possibly TRBD1 on 5 matching bases. Per germline, CDR1 SGHAT and CDR2 FQNNGV. The CDR3 is 16 amino acids. V was shortened by 1 base and J by 0 bases, with 12 bases between the two germline ends. CDR3: CASSLVLVGDQETQYF. Written as DNA, the CDR3 is TGTGCCAGCAGCTTAGTATTGGTAGGGGACCAAGAGACCCAGTACTTC.

In its sample, this clone was seen a few times. In DNA, the CDR3 is TGTGCCAGCAGCTTAGGACGGTTGAACACTGAAGCTTTCTTT. Its protein is CASSLGRLNTEAFF. The V gene is TRBV7-9, the J gene TRBJ1-1, with no clear D. CDR1 is SEHNR and CDR2 is FQNEAQ in the germline V gene (reference sequence). Deletions cut 1 base from V and 0 bases from J, with 6 bases between. CDR3 length equals 14 residues.

Comment on this clone: A read error may produce the germline difference seen at one junction end. The chain is built from TRBV3-1 (or the pseudogene TRBV3-2) and TRBJ1-3; D is unresolved. The CDR3 runs to 11 residues. From germline, CDR1 is LGHDT and CDR2 YNNKEL (reference sequence). The CDR3 DNA reads TGTGCCAGCAGTCTAAAAGTCCGGGAGGATTTT. It translates to CASSLKVREDF.

The count of this clone is one. V is TRBV4-3 and J is TRBJ1-6; D is unresolved. V lost 0 bases and J lost 4, with 10 bases in between. CDR1 is LGHNA and CDR2 is YSLEER in the germline V gene. CDR3 size: 16 residues. The CDR3 DNA is TGCGCCAGCAGCCAAGATATAACTACGTATAATTCACCCCTCCACTTT. Translation: CASSQDITTYNSPLHF.

The gene calls are TRBV28 and TRBJ1-6, with D unresolved. The V end was cut by 8 bases, the J end by 2 bases, with 7 bases between. CDR3 length: 13 residues. The germline V gene encodes CDR1 MDHEN and CDR2 SYDVKM. CDR3: CASESTYNSPLHF. The CDR3 nucleotides read TGTGCCAGCGAGTCCACCTATAATTCACCCCTCCACTTT.

The chain couples TRBV18 to TRBJ1-4; a weak D match, TRBD1 (5 bases). Trimming left V 6 bases short and J 8 bases short, with 22 bases between. Germline V CDR1 and CDR2: KGHSH, LQKENI. The CDR3 runs to 16 residues. The CDR3 nucleotides read TGTGCCAGCTCCCAAAAACCTGGGGACTCAGGGGAAAAACTGTTTTTT. The encoded protein is CASSQKPGDSGEKLFF.